A selection of T cell receptor beta chains follows, all from one sample in a study of human T cells and chemical hapten exposure. One entry per CDR3 protein results from TCRdb running MiXCR on the RACE reads. Here the sample spans about 77,000 distinct CDR3 sequences, about 8.6% being singletons. The source material was whole blood. The source is a female donor in good health. Some clones in this sample may be carry-over from other donors' samples. Both conserved end residues are part of each CDR3. D genes are given only for firm matches. Some rows mark clone size as missing; the rest say once, few, many or name a class of expanded clone.

few,TRBJ1-1,.,TRBV28,CASRDLHREMNTEAFF,TGTGCCAGCAGAGATCTCCACAGGGAGATGAACACTGAAGCTTTCTTT
.,TRBJ2-3,.,TRBV5-4,CASSLDSKPTDTQYF,TGTGCCAGCAGCTTGGATTCGAAACCCACAGATACGCAGTATTTT
few,TRBJ2-2,.,TRBV6-2/TRBV6-3,CASEQAPGTGELFF,TGTGCCAGCGAACAGGCCCCAGGCACCGGGGAGCTGTTTTTT
.,TRBJ2-3,TRBD2,TRBV7-2,CASSFLAGGGADTQYF,TGTGCCAGCAGCTTCCTAGCGGGGGGGGGGGCAGATACGCAGTATTTT
few,TRBJ1-2,.,TRBV10-3,CAISGPRGPNYGYTF,TGTGCCATCAGTGGCCCGCGAGGCCCAAACTATGGCTACACCTTC
many,TRBJ1-5,.,TRBV18,CASSPSGGAFDQPQHF,TGTGCCAGCTCACCTAGTGGGGGGGCATTTGATCAGCCCCAGCATTTT
.,TRBJ2-5,TRBD1,TRBV12-3/TRBV12-4,CASERDRVETQYF,TGTGCCAGCGAGAGGGACAGGGTAGAGACCCAGTACTTC
many,TRBJ1-1,TRBD1,TRBV3-1,CASGQGKNTEAFF,TGTGCCAGCGGACAGGGAAAGAACACTGAAGCTTTCTTT
many,TRBJ1-1,.,TRBV12-3/TRBV12-4,CASSLGWALPFF,TGTGCCAGCAGTTTAGGTTGGGCTCTCCCTTTCTTT
.,TRBJ2-6,.,TRBV19,CASRPLGSGANVLTF,TGTGCCAGTAGGCCGCTGGGCTCTGGGGCCAACGTCCTGACTTTC
few,TRBJ2-7,TRBD1,TRBV10-3,CAISGQGFPYEQYF,TGTGCCATCTCGGGACAGGGCTTTCCCTACGAGCAGTACTTC
many,TRBJ2-4,.,TRBV7-9,CASSSGASIQYF,TGTGCCAGCAGCTCAGGGGCTAGCATTCAGTACTTC
many,TRBJ1-3,.,TRBV5-6,CASSLVGHDDVYTIYF,TGTGCCAGCAGCTTGGTCGGTCATGACGACGTGTACACCATATATTTT
many,TRBJ2-7,TRBD1,TRBV24-1,CATTDGGTGGSYEQYF,TGTGCCACCACCGACGGCGGGACAGGGGGCTCCTACGAGCAGTACTTC
.,TRBJ2-1,.,TRBV6-5,CASSYWSRSEQFF,TGTGCCAGCAGTTACTGGTCCCGCAGTGAGCAGTTCTTC
many,TRBJ1-5,.,TRBV6-1,CASGLLGSNQPQHF,TGTGCCAGCGGTCTACTCGGGAGCAATCAGCCCCAGCATTTT
many,TRBJ1-1,.,TRBV5-1,CASSLRGGGYMNTEAFF,TGCGCCAGCAGCTTGCGAGGGGGGGGGTACATGAACACTGAAGCTTTCTTT